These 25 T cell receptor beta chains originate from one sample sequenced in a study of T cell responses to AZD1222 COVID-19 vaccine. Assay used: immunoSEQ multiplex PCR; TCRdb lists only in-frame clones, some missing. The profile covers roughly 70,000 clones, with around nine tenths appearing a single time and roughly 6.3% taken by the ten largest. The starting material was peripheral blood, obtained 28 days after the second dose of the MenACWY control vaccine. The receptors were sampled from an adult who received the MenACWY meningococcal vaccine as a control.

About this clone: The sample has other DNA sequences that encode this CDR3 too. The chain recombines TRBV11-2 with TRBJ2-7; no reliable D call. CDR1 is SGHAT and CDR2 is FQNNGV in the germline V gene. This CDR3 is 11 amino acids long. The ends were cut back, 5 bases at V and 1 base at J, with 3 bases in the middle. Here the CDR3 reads CASSPSYEQYF. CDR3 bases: TGTGCCAGCAGCCCGTCCTACGAGCAGTACTTC.

For the CDR3, the DNA is TGTGCCAGTAGTATAGATCTCGGGCAACCCACTGAAGCTTTCTTT. Translation gives CASSIDLGQPTEAFF. V usage is TRBV19 and J usage is TRBJ1-1, with D hard to call. Germline CDR1 reads LNHDA; CDR2 reads SQIVND (reference sequence). CDR3 length: 15 amino acids. Trimming left V 0 bases short and J 4 bases short, with 12 bases between. The full variable domain, completed using reference TRBV19 and TRBJ1-1, is DGGITQSPKYLFRKEGQNVTLSCEQNLNHDAMYWYRQDPGQGLRLIYYSQIVNDFQKGDIAEGYSVSREKKESFPLTVTSAQKNPTAFYLCASSIDLGQPTEAFFGQGTRLTVV.

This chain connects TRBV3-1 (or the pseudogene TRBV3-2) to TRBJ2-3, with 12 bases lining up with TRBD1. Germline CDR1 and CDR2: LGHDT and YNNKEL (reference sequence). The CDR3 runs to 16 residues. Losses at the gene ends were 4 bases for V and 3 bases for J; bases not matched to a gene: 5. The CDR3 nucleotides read TGTGCCAGCAGCCGCCCGGGACAGGGGGCAACAGATACGCAGTATTTT. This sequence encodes CASSRPGQGATDTQYF.

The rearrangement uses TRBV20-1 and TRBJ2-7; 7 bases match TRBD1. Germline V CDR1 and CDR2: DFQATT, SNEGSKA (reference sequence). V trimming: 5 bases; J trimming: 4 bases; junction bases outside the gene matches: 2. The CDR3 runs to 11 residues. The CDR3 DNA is TGCAGTGCTCAGGGGGATTACGAGCAGTACTTC. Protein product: CSAQGDYEQYF.

CDR3 coding DNA: TGTGCCAGCGGCAACAGGGGGCGCAGTCTACCTGGGGCCAACGTCCTGACTTTC. Translating gives CASGNRGRSLPGANVLTF. The chain uses TRBV5-8 and TRBJ2-6; 9 bases map to TRBD1. Trimming cost V 7 bases and J 2 bases; bases outside gene matches: 13. CDR1 is SGHTS and CDR2 is YDEGEE in the germline V gene. This CDR3 region has 18 residues.

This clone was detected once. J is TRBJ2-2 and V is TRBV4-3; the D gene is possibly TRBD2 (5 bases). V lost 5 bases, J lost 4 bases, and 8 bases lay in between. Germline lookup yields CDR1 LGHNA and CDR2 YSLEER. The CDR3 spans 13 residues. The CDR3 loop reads CASSEGVTGELFF. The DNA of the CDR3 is TGCGCCAGCAGCGAGGGAGTCACCGGGGAGCTGTTTTTT.

CDR3 loop: CASRLTGKGYEQYF. The CDR3 DNA reads TGTGCCAGCCGACTAACGGGAAAAGGCTACGAGCAGTACTTC. The chain employs TRBV6-5 and TRBJ2-7, with D tentatively TRBD2 (5 bases). Germline CDR1 is MNHEY and CDR2 is SVGAGI. The CDR3 spans 14 residues. V lost 8 bases and J lost 3, with 17 bases in between.

The CDR3 DNA reads as TGTGCCAGCAGTTACCCTCGTGGACAGGGGAATCAGCCCCAGCATTTT. Protein sequence: CASSYPRGQGNQPQHF. The chain links TRBV6-6 to TRBJ1-5; 9 nucleotides align to TRBD1. V lost 2 bases and J lost 4; bases outside the gene matches: 6. CDR3 length: 16 amino acids. CDR1 and CDR2 from the germline V gene are MNHNY and SVGAGI (reference sequence).

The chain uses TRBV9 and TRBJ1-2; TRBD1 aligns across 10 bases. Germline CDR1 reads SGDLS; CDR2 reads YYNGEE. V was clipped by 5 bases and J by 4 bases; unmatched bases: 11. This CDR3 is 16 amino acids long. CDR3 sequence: CASSPGDRGRLYGYTF. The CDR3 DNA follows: TGTGCCAGCAGTCCGGGGGACAGGGGCCGACTCTATGGCTACACCTTC. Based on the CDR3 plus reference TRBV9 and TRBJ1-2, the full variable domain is DSGVTQTPKHLITATGQRVTLRCSPRSGDLSVYWYQQSLDQGLQFLIQYYNGEERAKGNILERFSAQQFPDLHSELNLSSLELGDSALYFCASSPGDRGRLYGYTFGSGTRLTVV.

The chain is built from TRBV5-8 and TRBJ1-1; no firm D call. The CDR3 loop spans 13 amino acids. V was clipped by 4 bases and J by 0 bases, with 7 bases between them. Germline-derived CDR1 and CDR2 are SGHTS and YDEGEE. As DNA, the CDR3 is TGTGCCAGCAGCCCAATCCTGAACACTGAAGCTTTCTTT. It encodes CASSPILNTEAFF.

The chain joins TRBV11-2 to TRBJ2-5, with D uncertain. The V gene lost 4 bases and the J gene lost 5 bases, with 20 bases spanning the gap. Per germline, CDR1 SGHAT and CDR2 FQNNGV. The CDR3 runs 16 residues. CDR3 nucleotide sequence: TGTGCCAGCAGCTCAATAGGGCCAGGTTTCGAGGAGACCCAGTACTTC. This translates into CASSSIGPGFEETQYF. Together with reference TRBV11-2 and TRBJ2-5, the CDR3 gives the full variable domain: EAGVAQSPRYKIIEKRQSVAFWCNPISGHATLYWYQQILGQGPKLLIQFQNNGVVDDSQLPKDRFSAERLKGVDSTLKIQPAKLEDSAVYLCASSSIGPGFEETQYFGPGTRLLVL.

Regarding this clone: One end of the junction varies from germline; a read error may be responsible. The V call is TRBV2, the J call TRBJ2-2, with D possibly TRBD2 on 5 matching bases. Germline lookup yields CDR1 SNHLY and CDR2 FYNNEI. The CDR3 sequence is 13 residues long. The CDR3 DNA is TGTGCCAGCAGCCTCGAAAACACCGGGAAGCTGTTTTTT. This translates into CASSLENTGKLFF.

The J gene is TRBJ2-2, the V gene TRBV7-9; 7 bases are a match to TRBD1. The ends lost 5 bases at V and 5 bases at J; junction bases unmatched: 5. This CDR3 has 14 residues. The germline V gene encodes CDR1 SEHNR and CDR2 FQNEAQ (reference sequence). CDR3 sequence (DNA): TGTGCCAGCAGCACCAGACAGGGTACCGGGGAGCTGTTTTTT. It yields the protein CASSTRQGTGELFF.

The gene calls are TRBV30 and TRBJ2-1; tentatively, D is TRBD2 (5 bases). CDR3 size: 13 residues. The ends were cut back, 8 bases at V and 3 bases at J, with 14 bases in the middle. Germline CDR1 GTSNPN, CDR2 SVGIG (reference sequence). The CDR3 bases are TGTGCCGGACTTTCAGCGGACTACAATGAGCAGTTCTTC. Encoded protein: CAGLSADYNEQFF. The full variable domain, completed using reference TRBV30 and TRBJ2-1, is SQTIHQWPATLVQPVGSPLSLECTVEGTSNPNLYWYRQAAGRGLQLLFYSVGIGQISSEVPQNLSASRPQDRQFILSSKKLLLSDSGFYLCAGLSADYNEQFFGPGTRLTVL.

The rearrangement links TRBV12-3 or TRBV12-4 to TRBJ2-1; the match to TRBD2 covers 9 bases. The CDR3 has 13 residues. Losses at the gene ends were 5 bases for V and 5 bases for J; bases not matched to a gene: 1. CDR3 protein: CASSGLANNEQFF. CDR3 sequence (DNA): TGTGCCAGCAGTGGACTAGCGAACAATGAGCAGTTCTTC.

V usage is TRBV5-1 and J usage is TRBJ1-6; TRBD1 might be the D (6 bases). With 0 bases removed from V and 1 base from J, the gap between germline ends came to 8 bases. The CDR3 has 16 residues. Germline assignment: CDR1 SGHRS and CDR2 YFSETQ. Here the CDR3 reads CASSLAGASYNSPLHF. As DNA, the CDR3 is TGCGCCAGCAGCTTGGCGGGGGCGTCCTATAATTCACCCCTCCACTTT.

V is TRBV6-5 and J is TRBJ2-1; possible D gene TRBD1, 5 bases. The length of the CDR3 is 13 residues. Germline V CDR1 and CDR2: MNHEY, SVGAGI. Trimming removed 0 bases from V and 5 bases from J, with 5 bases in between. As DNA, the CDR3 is TGTGCCAGCAGTTACTCGACAGACAATGAGCAGTTCTTC. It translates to CASSYSTDNEQFF.

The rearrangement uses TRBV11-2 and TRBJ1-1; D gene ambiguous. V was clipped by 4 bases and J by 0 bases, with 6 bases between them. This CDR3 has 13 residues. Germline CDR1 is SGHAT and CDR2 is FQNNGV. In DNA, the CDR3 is TGTGCCAGCAGCTGGGGTTTGAACACTGAAGCTTTCTTT. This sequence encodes CASSWGLNTEAFF.

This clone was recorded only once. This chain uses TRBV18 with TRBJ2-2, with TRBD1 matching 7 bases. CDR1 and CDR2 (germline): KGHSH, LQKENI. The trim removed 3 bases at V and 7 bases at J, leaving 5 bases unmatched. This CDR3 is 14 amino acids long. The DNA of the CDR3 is TGTGCCAGCTCACCTGAGGGGGCTAGCGGGGAGCTGTTTTTT. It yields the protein CASSPEGASGELFF.

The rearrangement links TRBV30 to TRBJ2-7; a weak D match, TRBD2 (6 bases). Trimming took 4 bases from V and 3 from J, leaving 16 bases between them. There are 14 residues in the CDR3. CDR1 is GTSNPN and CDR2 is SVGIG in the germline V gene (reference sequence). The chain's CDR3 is CAWKPPSDFYEQYF. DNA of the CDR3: TGTGCCTGGAAACCCCCTAGCGACTTCTACGAGCAGTACTTC.

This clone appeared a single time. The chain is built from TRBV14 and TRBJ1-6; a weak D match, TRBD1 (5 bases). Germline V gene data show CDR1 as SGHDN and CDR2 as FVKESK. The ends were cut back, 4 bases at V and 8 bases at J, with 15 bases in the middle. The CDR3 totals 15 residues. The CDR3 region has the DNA TGTGCCAGCAGCCCTAAGGTGGCAGGGCATTCACCCCTCCACTTT. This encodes CASSPKVAGHSPLHF.

The CDR3 DNA is TGTGCCAGCTCATCCCTGATACCGGGACAGACAGACTACGAGCAGTACTTC. This sequence encodes CASSSLIPGQTDYEQYF. V is TRBV18 and J is TRBJ2-7, with 7 bases identical to TRBD1. J was trimmed by 3 bases and V by 5 bases; bases with no gene match: 16. The CDR3 contains 17 residues. Per germline, CDR1 KGHSH and CDR2 LQKENI.

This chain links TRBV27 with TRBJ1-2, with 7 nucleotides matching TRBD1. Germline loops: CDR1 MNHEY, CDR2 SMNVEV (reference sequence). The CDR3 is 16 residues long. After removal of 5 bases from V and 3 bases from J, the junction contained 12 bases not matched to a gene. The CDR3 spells CASSPYPTRGDYGYTF. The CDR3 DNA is TGTGCCAGCAGTCCCTATCCAACCAGGGGGGACTATGGCTACACCTTC.

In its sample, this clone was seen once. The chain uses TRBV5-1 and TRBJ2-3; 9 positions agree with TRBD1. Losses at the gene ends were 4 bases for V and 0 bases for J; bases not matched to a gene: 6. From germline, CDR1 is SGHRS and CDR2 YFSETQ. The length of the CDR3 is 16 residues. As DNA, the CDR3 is TGCGCCAGCAGCAGCGGGACAGGGATGAGCACAGATACGCAGTATTTT. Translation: CASSSGTGMSTDTQYF.

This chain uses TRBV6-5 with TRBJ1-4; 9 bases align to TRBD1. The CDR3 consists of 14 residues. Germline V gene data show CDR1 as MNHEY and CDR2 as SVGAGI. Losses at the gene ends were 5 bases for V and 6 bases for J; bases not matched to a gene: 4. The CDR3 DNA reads TGTGCCAGCAGTACAGGACAGGGGTATGAAAAACTGTTTTTT. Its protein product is CASSTGQGYEKLFF.